This T cell receptor (beta chain) was identified in a study of blood T cell repertoires in COVID-19. The wider study: Spain, Italy and the United States supplied samples that represented acute and convalescent COVID-19. The analysed material was cDNA or gDNA that came from T cells, B-cell-depleted T cells, or PBMCs.

The CDR3 is 14 amino acids. Germline CDR1 reads KGHSH; CDR2 reads LQKENI. V shed 1 base and J shed 7 bases, with 12 bases lying between them. Original analysis: Counts of nucleated cells, estimated from reference gene primer amplification, were obtained. The method was immunoSEQ multiplex PCR; TCRdb's version includes in-frame clones alone and lacks a portion of them. V and J calls and clone size are those listed in that table; D and trimming were worked out from the DNA. Of about 150,000 clones listed, around 90% were seen once; the top ten hold 0.55%. J is TRBJ2-3 and V is TRBV18; possibly TRBD1 for D (5 bases). The sample comprised peripheral blood. This receptor was taken from a man between 45 and 60 years old with acute or convalescent COVID-19. The CDR3 DNA follows: TGTGCCAGCTCACCACTTGACAGAATCAATACGCAGTATTTT. Translated: CASSPLDRINTQYF. Combining the CDR3 with reference TRBV18 and TRBJ2-3 gives the whole variable domain NAGVMQNPRHLVRRRGQEARLRCSPMKGHSHVYWYRQLPEEGLKFMVYLQKENIIDESGMPKERFSAEFPKEGPSILRIQQVVRGDSAAYFCASSPLDRINTQYFGPGTRLTVL.